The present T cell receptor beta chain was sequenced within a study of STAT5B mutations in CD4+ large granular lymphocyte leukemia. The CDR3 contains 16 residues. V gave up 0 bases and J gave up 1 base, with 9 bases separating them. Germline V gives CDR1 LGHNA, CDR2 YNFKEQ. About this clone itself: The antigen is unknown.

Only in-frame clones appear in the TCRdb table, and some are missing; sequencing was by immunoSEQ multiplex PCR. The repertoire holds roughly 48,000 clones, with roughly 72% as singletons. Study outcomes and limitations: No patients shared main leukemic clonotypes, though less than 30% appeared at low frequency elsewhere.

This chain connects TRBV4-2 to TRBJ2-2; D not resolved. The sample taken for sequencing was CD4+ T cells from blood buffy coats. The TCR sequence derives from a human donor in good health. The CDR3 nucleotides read TGTGCCAGCAGCCAAGAGCGCCTACTGAACACCGGGGAGCTGTTTTTT. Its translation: CASSQERLLNTGELFF.